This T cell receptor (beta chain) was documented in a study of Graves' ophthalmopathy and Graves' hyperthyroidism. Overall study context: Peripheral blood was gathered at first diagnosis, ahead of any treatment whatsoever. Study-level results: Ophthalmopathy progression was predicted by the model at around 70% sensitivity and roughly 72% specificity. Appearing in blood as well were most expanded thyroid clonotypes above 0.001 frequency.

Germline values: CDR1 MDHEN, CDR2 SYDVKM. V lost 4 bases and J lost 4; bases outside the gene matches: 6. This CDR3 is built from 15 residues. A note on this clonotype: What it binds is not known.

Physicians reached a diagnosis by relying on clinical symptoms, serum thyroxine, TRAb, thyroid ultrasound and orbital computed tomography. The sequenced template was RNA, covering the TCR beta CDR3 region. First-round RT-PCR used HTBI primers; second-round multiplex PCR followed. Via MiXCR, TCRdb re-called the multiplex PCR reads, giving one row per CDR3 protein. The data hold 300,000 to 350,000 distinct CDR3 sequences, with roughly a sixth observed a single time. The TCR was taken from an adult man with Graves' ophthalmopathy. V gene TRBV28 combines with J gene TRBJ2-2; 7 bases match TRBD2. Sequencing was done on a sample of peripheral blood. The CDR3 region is CASSWGTKVTGELFF. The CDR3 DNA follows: TGTGCCAGCAGTTGGGGGACTAAAGTCACCGGGGAGCTGTTTTTT.